This TCR beta chain was recovered during a study of blood T cell repertoires in COVID-19 (dated by TCRdb to about 2020). Background on the whole study: The collaborator samples originated in the United States, Italy and Spain and spanned the acute and convalescent phases of COVID-19. The material from the prospective study consisted of cDNA or gDNA derived from T cells, B-cell-depleted T cells, or PBMCs. Subjects who had been exposed to COVID-19, were actively infected with it, or had recovered from it provided the deeply sampled blood TCRbeta repertoires that made up the dataset. A freely available public database, intended as a resource for researchers studying the immune response to SARS-CoV-2, is where the repertoires were released. The samples were drawn from the first 160 participants of the ongoing ImmuneRACE study and from some 1,300 subjects provided by 6 global collaborators. The sample metadata nearly always contained a de-identified subject ID, COVID-19 status, age in years and sex. HLA class I and class II types, where available, came from metadata supplied by the sample provider rather than from assay-based typing.

The investigation overall reported the following: The quantity of clinical and demographic metadata differed by source and by participant and was supplied without curation.

Whole blood was collected in K2EDTA tubes by collaborating institutions according to the institutions' own protocols. For TCRbeta analysis, collaborators shipped samples as frozen whole blood, isolated PBMCs, or DNA extracted from either of those sample types. TCRbeta CDR3 regions were amplified from genomic DNA using the immunoSEQ Assay, a bias-controlled multiplex PCR. As for how the authors treated the data: The number of nucleated cells in each sample was estimated from the amplification of reference gene primers within the assay. To quantify the absolute abundance of each unique TCRbeta CDR3 rearrangement, sequence reads were collapsed and filtered. Productive Simpson clonality was computed per sample as the square root of Simpson's diversity index over productive rearrangements. The table was pulled from immuneACCESS by TCRdb, which kept in-frame rearrangements only. Such tables lose some clones; where checked, under half of the loss comes from unresolved V genes, and the rest has no known cause. V and J calls and clone size follow that table, whereas D and trimming were derived from the DNA. The sample table records 70,000 or so clones; roughly nine tenths of these occur just once. Around a fifth of the sample is in the top ten clones.

With respect to this clone: Its antigen is still unknown. Base qualities are missing; no much larger clone stands one base away.

The sample comprised peripheral blood. This TCR came from a woman older than 75 with acute or convalescent COVID-19.

The CDR3 protein is CASTLSGTLNTEAFF. The DNA sequence reads TGTGCCAGTACCTTATCCGGGACTCTGAACACTGAAGCTTTCTTT. The V gene is TRBV19 and the J gene is TRBJ1-1; a tentative D call is TRBD1 (5 bases match). In the germline V gene (reference sequence), CDR1 corresponds to LNHDA and CDR2 to SQIVND. V gives up 7 bases and J gives up 0 bases, and the segment between their germline ends measures 15 bases. The CDR3 spans 15 residues, from the cysteine through the phenylalanine. Only the CDR3 part of the read is kept: 45 bases, read in frame from the first base.